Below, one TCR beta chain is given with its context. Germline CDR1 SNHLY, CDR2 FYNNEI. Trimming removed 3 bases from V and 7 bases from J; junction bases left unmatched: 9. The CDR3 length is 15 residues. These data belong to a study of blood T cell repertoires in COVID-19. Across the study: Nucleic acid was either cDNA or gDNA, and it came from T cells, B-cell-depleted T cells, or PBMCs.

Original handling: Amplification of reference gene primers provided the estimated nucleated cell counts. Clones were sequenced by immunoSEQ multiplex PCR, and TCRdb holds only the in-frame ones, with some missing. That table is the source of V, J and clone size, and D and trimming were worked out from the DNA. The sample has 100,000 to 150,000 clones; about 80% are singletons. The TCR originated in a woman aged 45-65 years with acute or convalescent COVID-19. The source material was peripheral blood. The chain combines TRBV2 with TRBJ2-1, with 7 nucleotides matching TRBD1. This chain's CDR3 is CASSDRQGNWNEQFF. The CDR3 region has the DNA TGTGCCAGCAGTGATCGACAGGGAAATTGGAATGAGCAGTTCTTC.